These 11 T cell receptor beta chains were sequenced from one sample in a study of T cell repertoires in cytomegalovirus infection. Their antigens are not known. TCRdb analysed the reads with MiXCR anew, one entry per CDR3 protein. The table records approximately 120,000 distinct CDR3 sequences, approximately 28% of them present only once. The input for sequencing was CD8+ T cells from cultured PBMCs, taken from culture after CMV antigen stimulation. The source is a human donor in good health (CMV status not recorded). Some clones in this sample may be carry-over from other donors' samples.

This clonotype was detected many times. This chain links TRBV28 with TRBJ2-2; 11 bases agree with TRBD2. The CDR3 loop spans 16 amino acids. V trimming: 6 bases; J trimming: 2 bases; junction bases outside the gene matches: 5. CDR1 and CDR2 from the germline V gene are MDHEN and SYDVKM. CDR3 sequence: CASSLLAGANTGELFF. The CDR3 DNA sequence: TGTGCCAGCAGCCTACTAGCGGGGGCCAACACCGGGGAGCTGTTTTTT.

This clonotype has at least ten counts. The chain recombines TRBV7-6 with TRBJ1-1; D gene ambiguous. This CDR3 region has 13 residues. CDR1 SGHVS and CDR2 FNYEAQ come from the germline V gene. V lost 1 base, J lost 8 bases, and 11 bases lay in between. For the CDR3, the DNA is TGTGCCAGCAGCTTAGAGGGCTTTCACGAAGCTTTCTTT. It codes for CASSLEGFHEAFF.

The chain carries TRBV7-9 and TRBJ1-2, with unresolved D. This CDR3 spans 16 amino acids. Germline V lookup: CDR1 SEHNR, CDR2 FQNEAQ (reference sequence). The V and J ends lost 5 bases and 1 base respectively, with 17 bases between them. As DNA, the CDR3 is TGTGCCAGCAGCACTATCCTTGGGAAGAGTAACTATGGCTACACCTTC. It specifies CASSTILGKSNYGYTF.

This clonotype occurred a few times. This chain uses TRBV2 with TRBJ2-1; a possible D gene is TRBD1 (6 bases). Germline CDR1 is SNHLY and CDR2 is FYNNEI. The CDR3 length is 16 residues. Trimming shortened V by 8 bases and J by 3 bases, and 20 bases separated the two germline ends. The CDR3 nucleotides are TGTGCCAGCCTCGAACAGGGATCTCGAATCTACAATGAGCAGTTCTTC. Its translation: CASLEQGSRIYNEQFF.

This rearrangement joins TRBV12-3 or TRBV12-4 to TRBJ1-2; D unclear. Trimming removed 5 bases from V and 5 bases from J, with 6 bases in between. CDR3 length: 11 amino acids. CDR3 amino acids: CASSTQYGYTF. In DNA, the CDR3 is TGTGCCAGCAGTACACAGTATGGCTACACCTTC.

This chain links TRBV7-9 with TRBJ2-1, with a weak D call TRBD2 (6 bases). CDR3 length equals 14 residues. Trimming removed 5 bases at V and 0 bases at J, with 8 bases between. Germline CDR1 SEHNR, CDR2 FQNEAQ (reference sequence). This chain's CDR3 is CASSRGTSYNEQFF. CDR3 sequence (DNA): TGTGCCAGCAGCCGGGGGACCTCCTACAATGAGCAGTTCTTC.

This clonotype was picked up a small number of times. V usage is TRBV4-1 and J usage is TRBJ2-7; the D gene is possibly TRBD1 (5 bases). The CDR3 totals 15 residues. The V gene lost 1 base and the J gene lost 2 bases, with 12 bases spanning the gap. Germline lookup yields CDR1 MGHRA and CDR2 YSYEKL. The CDR3 DNA is TGCGCCAGCAGCCAAGTTTTGGGGCCTACCTACGAGCAGTACTTC. Translation: CASSQVLGPTYEQYF.

This clonotype showed up just a few times. The chain combines TRBV27 with TRBJ2-1; 7 nucleotides align to TRBD1. Germline values: CDR1 MNHEY, CDR2 SMNVEV (reference sequence). The CDR3 contains 16 residues. V dropped 7 bases and J dropped 0; count of bases not matched to a gene: 9. The CDR3 reads CASNALRDSSYNEQFF. The CDR3, as DNA: TGTGCCAGCAATGCCCTCCGGGACAGCTCCTACAATGAGCAGTTCTTC.

J is TRBJ1-5 and V is TRBV28; D not resolved. The CDR3 is 15 amino acids. Germline V gene lookup returns CDR1 MDHEN and CDR2 SYDVKM. V lost 3 bases, J lost 0 bases, and 9 bases lay in between. The chain's CDR3 is CASSFERGSNQPQHF. CDR3 nucleotides: TGTGCCAGCAGTTTTGAGCGCGGTAGCAATCAGCCCCAGCATTTT. Supplemented by reference TRBV28 and TRBJ1-5, the full variable domain reads DVKVTQSSRYLVKRTGEKVFLECVQDMDHENMFWYRQDPGLGLRLIYFSYDVKMKEKGDIPEGYSVSREKKERFSLILESASTNQTSMYLCASSFERGSNQPQHFGDGTRLSIL.

This clonotype was observed at least ten times. The CDR3 here is CASGPLLGTGGETQYF. As DNA, the CDR3 is TGTGCTAGTGGTCCCCTCTTAGGGACAGGGGGAGAGACCCAGTACTTC. The genes are TRBV12-5 and TRBJ2-5; the match to TRBD1 covers 11 bases. The CDR3 covers 16 residues. The germline gives CDR1 LGHNT, CDR2 FRNRAP. Trimming removed 5 bases from V and 4 bases from J; junction bases left unmatched: 9.

In its sample, this clonotype was seen once. The chain joins TRBV7-6 to TRBJ1-4; 7 nucleotides agree with TRBD1. Germline V gene data show CDR1 as SGHVS and CDR2 as FNYEAQ. This CDR3 region has 14 residues. The junction had 3 bases not matched to a gene; V was cut back by 4 bases and J by 4 bases. The CDR3 spells CASSWTGRNEKLFF. CDR3 bases: TGTGCCAGCAGCTGGACAGGTCGTAATGAAAAACTGTTTTTT.